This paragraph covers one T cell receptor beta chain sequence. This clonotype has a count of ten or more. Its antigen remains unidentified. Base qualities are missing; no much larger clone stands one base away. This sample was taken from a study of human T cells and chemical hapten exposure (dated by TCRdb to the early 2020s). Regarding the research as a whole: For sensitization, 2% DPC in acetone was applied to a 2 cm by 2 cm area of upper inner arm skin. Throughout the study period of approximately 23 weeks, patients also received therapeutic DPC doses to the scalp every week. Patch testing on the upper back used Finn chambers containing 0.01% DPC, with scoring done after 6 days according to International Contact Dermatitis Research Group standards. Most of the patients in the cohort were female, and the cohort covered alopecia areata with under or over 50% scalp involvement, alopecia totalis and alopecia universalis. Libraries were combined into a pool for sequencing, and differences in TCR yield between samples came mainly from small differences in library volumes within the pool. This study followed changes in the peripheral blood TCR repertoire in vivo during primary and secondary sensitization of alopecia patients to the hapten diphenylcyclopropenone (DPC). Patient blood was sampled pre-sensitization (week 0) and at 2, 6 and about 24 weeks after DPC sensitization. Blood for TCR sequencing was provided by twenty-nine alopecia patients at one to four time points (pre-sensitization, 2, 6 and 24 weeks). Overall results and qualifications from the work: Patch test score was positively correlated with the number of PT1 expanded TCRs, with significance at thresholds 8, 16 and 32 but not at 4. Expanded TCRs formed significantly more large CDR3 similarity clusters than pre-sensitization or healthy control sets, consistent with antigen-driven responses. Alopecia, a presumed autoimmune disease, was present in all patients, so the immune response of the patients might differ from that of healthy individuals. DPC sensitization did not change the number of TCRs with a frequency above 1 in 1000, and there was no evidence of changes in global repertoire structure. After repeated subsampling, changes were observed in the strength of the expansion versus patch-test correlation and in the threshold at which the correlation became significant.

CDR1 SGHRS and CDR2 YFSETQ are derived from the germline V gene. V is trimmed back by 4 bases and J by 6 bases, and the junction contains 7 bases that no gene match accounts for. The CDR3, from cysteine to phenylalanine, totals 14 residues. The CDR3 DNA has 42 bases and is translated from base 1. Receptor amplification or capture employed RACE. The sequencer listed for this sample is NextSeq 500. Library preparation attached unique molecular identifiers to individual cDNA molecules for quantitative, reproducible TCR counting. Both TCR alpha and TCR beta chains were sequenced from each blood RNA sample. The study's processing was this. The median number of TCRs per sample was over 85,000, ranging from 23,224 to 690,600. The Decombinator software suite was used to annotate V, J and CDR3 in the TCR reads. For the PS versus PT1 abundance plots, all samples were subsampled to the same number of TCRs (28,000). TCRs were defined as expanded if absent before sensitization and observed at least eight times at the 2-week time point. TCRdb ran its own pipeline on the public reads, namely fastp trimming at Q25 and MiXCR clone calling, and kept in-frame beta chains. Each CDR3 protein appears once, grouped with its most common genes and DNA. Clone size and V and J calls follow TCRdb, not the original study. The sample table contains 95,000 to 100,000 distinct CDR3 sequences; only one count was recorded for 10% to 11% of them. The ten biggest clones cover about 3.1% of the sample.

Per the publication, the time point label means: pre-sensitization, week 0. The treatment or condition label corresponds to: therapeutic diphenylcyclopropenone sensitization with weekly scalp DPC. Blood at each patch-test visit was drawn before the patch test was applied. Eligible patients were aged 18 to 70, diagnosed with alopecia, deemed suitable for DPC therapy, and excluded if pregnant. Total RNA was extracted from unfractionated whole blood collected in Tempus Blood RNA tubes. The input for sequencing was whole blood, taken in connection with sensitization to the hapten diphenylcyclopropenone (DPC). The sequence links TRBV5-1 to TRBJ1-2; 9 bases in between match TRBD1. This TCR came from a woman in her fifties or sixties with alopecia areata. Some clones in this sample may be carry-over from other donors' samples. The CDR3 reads CASSQTTGGDGYTF. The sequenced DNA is TGCGCCAGCAGCCAAACCACAGGGGGCGATGGCTACACCTTC.